This is a list of T cell receptor beta chains from one sample in a study of shared clonotypes between healthy human individuals. Produced via immunoSEQ multiplex PCR; TCRdb's table is partial and in-frame only. This table holds some 1 million clones, under 80% found once. Sequencing input: memory CD4+ T cells sorted from blood. Receptors were obtained from a man aged 18 to 29 in good health. CDR3s include the opening cysteine and the closing phenylalanine or tryptophan. Fields, in order: J gene, clone size, D gene, V gene, CDR3 protein, CDR3 DNA. The D gene is left open where the match is weak. Not all rows give a size; the values are once, few, many and, for expanded clones, a class.

j_gene: TRBJ2-6; abundance: -; d_gene: -; v_gene: TRBV28; CDR3aa: CASSGGTPLSSGANVLTF; CDR3nt: TGTGCCAGCAGTGGCGGGACACCTCTATCATCTGGGGCCAACGTCCTGACTTTC
j_gene: TRBJ2-2; abundance: -; d_gene: -; v_gene: TRBV4-3; CDR3aa: CASSQGTGGTGELFF; CDR3nt: TGCGCCAGCAGCCAAGGAACCGGGGGCACCGGGGAGCTGTTTTTT
j_gene: TRBJ2-7; abundance: -; d_gene: TRBD2; v_gene: TRBV5-6; CDR3aa: CASRRLAGGYEQYF; CDR3nt: TGTGCCAGCCGACGACTAGCGGGAGGCTACGAGCAGTACTTC
j_gene: TRBJ2-2; abundance: -; d_gene: -; v_gene: TRBV7-6; CDR3aa: CASTRTETGELFF; CDR3nt: TGTGCCAGCACCAGGACCGAGACCGGGGAGCTGTTTTTT
j_gene: TRBJ2-5; abundance: -; d_gene: -; v_gene: TRBV21-1; CDR3aa: CASRTQCGGRFETQYF; CDR3nt: TGTGCCAGCAGAACCCAGTGCGGGGGACGCTTTGAGACCCAGTACTTC
j_gene: TRBJ2-3; abundance: few; d_gene: -; v_gene: TRBV14; CDR3aa: CASSLLGSTDTQYF; CDR3nt: TGTGCCAGCAGCCTCCTTGGAAGCACAGATACGCAGTATTTT
j_gene: TRBJ1-5; abundance: few; d_gene: -; v_gene: TRBV30; CDR3aa: CAWSVSGGQPQHF; CDR3nt: TGTGCCTGGAGTGTGTCCGGCGGTCAGCCCCAGCATTTT
j_gene: TRBJ1-4; abundance: -; d_gene: -; v_gene: TRBV2; CDR3aa: CASRTTGFNEKLFF; CDR3nt: TGTGCCAGCAGAACGACAGGTTTTAATGAAAAACTGTTTTTT
j_gene: TRBJ2-5; abundance: -; d_gene: TRBD2; v_gene: TRBV4-1; CDR3aa: CASSQGLTSGAQETQYF; CDR3nt: TGCGCCAGCAGCCAAGGCTTGACTAGCGGGGCGCAAGAGACCCAGTACTTC
j_gene: TRBJ1-1; abundance: -; d_gene: -; v_gene: TRBV6-6; CDR3aa: CASSLYRPQGPTEAFF; CDR3nt: TGTGCCAGCAGTTTATACCGTCCTCAGGGACCCACTGAAGCTTTCTTT
j_gene: TRBJ2-7; abundance: -; d_gene: TRBD1; v_gene: TRBV28; CDR3aa: CASSFEGAILSHEQYF; CDR3nt: TGTGCCAGCAGCTTTGAGGGGGCGATACTCTCCCACGAGCAGTACTTC
j_gene: TRBJ2-5; abundance: -; d_gene: -; v_gene: TRBV28; CDR3aa: CASIRASRGEQYF; CDR3nt: TGTGCCAGCATTCGGGCGAGTCGCGGGGAGCAGTACTTC
j_gene: TRBJ1-2; abundance: -; d_gene: TRBD1; v_gene: TRBV7-2; CDR3aa: CASSLAHTGGGYTF; CDR3nt: TGTGCCAGCAGCTTAGCCCATACAGGGGGCGGCTACACCTTC
j_gene: TRBJ1-4; abundance: -; d_gene: -; v_gene: TRBV2; CDR3aa: CASRIGRELFF; CDR3nt: TGTGCCAGCAGGATAGGACGAGAACTGTTTTTT
j_gene: TRBJ2-1; abundance: -; d_gene: TRBD2; v_gene: TRBV12-5; CDR3aa: CASGLPSGGYYNEQFF; CDR3nt: TGTGCTAGTGGTTTGCCCTCGGGAGGGTACTACAATGAGCAGTTCTTC
j_gene: TRBJ2-7; abundance: -; d_gene: -; v_gene: TRBV14; CDR3aa: CASSQVGRGYEQYF; CDR3nt: TGTGCCAGCAGCCAAGTGGGACGAGGATACGAGCAGTACTTC
j_gene: TRBJ2-1; abundance: few; d_gene: TRBD1; v_gene: TRBV6-5; CDR3aa: CATLQGSSYNEQFF; CDR3nt: TGTGCCACCTTACAGGGGAGCTCCTACAATGAGCAGTTCTTC
j_gene: TRBJ1-3; abundance: -; d_gene: -; v_gene: TRBV5-4; CDR3aa: CASSPPGTHGNTIYF; CDR3nt: TGTGCCAGCAGCCCACCTGGGACTCATGGAAACACCATATATTTT
j_gene: TRBJ2-7; abundance: once; d_gene: TRBD1; v_gene: TRBV9; CDR3aa: CASSSQGQAYEQYF; CDR3nt: TGTGCCAGCAGCTCCCAGGGACAGGCGTACGAGCAGTACTTC
j_gene: TRBJ2-4; abundance: -; d_gene: TRBD1; v_gene: TRBV5-1; CDR3aa: CASSPPLGGEDIQYF; CDR3nt: TGCGCCAGCAGCCCACCCTTAGGGGGCGAAGACATTCAGTACTTC
j_gene: TRBJ1-2; abundance: -; d_gene: -; v_gene: TRBV7-2; CDR3aa: CASSSLAGGPGGYTF; CDR3nt: TGTGCCAGCAGCTCTTTAGCTGGGGGACCCGGAGGCTACACCTTC
j_gene: TRBJ2-6; abundance: -; d_gene: TRBD1; v_gene: TRBV5-8; CDR3aa: CASSGGQGRYISGANVLTF; CDR3nt: TGTGCCAGCAGCGGGGGACAGGGGCGATATATCTCTGGGGCCAACGTCCTGACTTTC
j_gene: TRBJ2-3; abundance: once; d_gene: -; v_gene: TRBV7-2; CDR3aa: CASSLGQLPQYF; CDR3nt: TGTGCCAGCAGCTTGGGACAACTCCCGCAGTATTTT
j_gene: TRBJ1-4; abundance: -; d_gene: -; v_gene: TRBV9; CDR3aa: CASSRSGLLNEKLFF; CDR3nt: TGTGCCAGCAGCAGGAGCGGACTCCTTAATGAAAAACTGTTTTTT
j_gene: TRBJ2-1; abundance: -; d_gene: -; v_gene: TRBV28; CDR3aa: CASIVAGGGSNEQFF; CDR3nt: TGTGCCAGCATCGTCGCGGGTGGGGGGTCCAATGAGCAGTTCTTC
j_gene: TRBJ2-5; abundance: -; d_gene: TRBD2; v_gene: TRBV6-1; CDR3aa: CASSELLGAGGTQYF; CDR3nt: TGTGCCAGCAGTGAACTCTTGGGTGCGGGGGGCACCCAGTACTTC
j_gene: TRBJ1-5; abundance: -; d_gene: -; v_gene: TRBV6-6; CDR3aa: CASGRPEQPQHF; CDR3nt: TGTGCCAGCGGACGACCAGAGCAGCCCCAGCATTTT
j_gene: TRBJ2-3; abundance: -; d_gene: -; v_gene: TRBV6-1; CDR3aa: CASSEKERGPTQYF; CDR3nt: TGTGCCAGCAGTGAGAAGGAGAGGGGTCCTACGCAGTATTTT
j_gene: TRBJ1-2; abundance: -; d_gene: -; v_gene: TRBV4-1; CDR3aa: CASSPQGASANYGYTF; CDR3nt: TGCGCCAGCAGCCCGCAGGGTGCCTCAGCTAACTATGGCTACACCTTC
j_gene: TRBJ2-1; abundance: once; d_gene: -; v_gene: TRBV6-1; CDR3aa: CASRKPLGGHNEQFF; CDR3nt: TGTGCCAGCAGGAAACCCCTCGGCGGCCACAATGAGCAGTTCTTC
j_gene: TRBJ1-4; abundance: -; d_gene: -; v_gene: TRBV5-5; CDR3aa: CASSLVPPNNEKLFF; CDR3nt: TGTGCCAGCAGCTTGGTGCCACCGAATAATGAAAAACTGTTTTTT
j_gene: TRBJ2-3; abundance: -; d_gene: TRBD1; v_gene: TRBV11-2; CDR3aa: CASRRPGQLTDTQYF; CDR3nt: TGTGCCAGCAGGCGACCGGGACAGCTCACAGATACGCAGTATTTT
j_gene: TRBJ2-3; abundance: -; d_gene: TRBD2; v_gene: TRBV5-1; CDR3aa: CASSLASGGRTDTQYF; CDR3nt: TGCGCCAGCAGCTTGGCCAGCGGGGGCCGCACAGATACGCAGTATTTT